The 27 T cell receptor beta chains listed next were all sequenced from one sample in a study of blood T cell repertoires in COVID-19. The table came from immunoSEQ multiplex PCR; TCRdb's copy has only in-frame clones and leaves some out. Seen here are fewer than 85,000 clones, over 70% observed once, and the top ten hold 35%. The sample taken for sequencing was peripheral blood. These receptors were taken from a woman aged 65 to 85 with acute or convalescent COVID-19.

The chain uses TRBV29-1 and TRBJ1-1; D gene unclear. The CDR3 sequence is 11 residues long. CDR1 is SQVTM, CDR2 ANQGSEA, per germline. V lost 4 bases, J lost 8 bases, and 11 bases lay in between. The CDR3 nucleotides are TGCAGCGTTGGTAGTCGCGGGGAAGCTTTCTTT. Its protein product is CSVGSRGEAFF.

This chain uses TRBV2 with TRBJ2-5, with D unresolved. The germline gives CDR1 SNHLY, CDR2 FYNNEI. This CDR3 is 12 amino acids long. Deletions cut 4 bases from V and 3 bases from J, with 6 bases between. The CDR3 sequence: CASSVTKETQYF. The DNA for the CDR3 is TGTGCCAGCAGTGTAACTAAAGAGACCCAGTACTTC.

The rearrangement links TRBV27 to TRBJ1-1, with D maybe TRBD1 (6 bases). CDR1 is MNHEY and CDR2 is SMNVEV in the germline V gene (reference sequence). The CDR3 is 18 amino acids. The V end was cut by 5 bases, the J end by 0 bases, with 22 bases between. As DNA, the CDR3 is TGTGCCAGCAGTAGGGGGGGCAGGGCCCTACTCCTGAACACTGAAGCTTTCTTT. Translation: CASSRGGRALLLNTEAFF.

This clone was recorded once. The genes are TRBV2 and TRBJ1-2; TRBD1 might be the D (6 bases). In germline, CDR1 is SNHLY, CDR2 FYNNEI. Trimming shortened V by 7 bases and J by 8 bases, and 17 bases separated the two germline ends. The CDR3 length is 13 residues. CDR3 DNA: TGTGCCAGCAAGGACCAGGGGTTTGGCGGCTACACCTTC. Its protein product is CASKDQGFGGYTF.

The rearrangement uses TRBV5-1 and TRBJ2-1, with 12 bases aligning to TRBD2. After removal of 4 bases from V and 4 bases from J, the junction contained 6 bases not matched to a gene. The CDR3 is 16 residues long. In germline, CDR1 is SGHRS, CDR2 YFSETQ. CDR3: CASSLPGLAGYNEQFF. CDR3 sequence (DNA): TGCGCCAGCAGCCTGCCGGGACTAGCGGGTTACAATGAGCAGTTCTTC.

The chain is built from TRBV18 and TRBJ2-2, with D possibly matching TRBD1 (6 bases). The germline V and J ends were trimmed by 3 bases and 4 bases, with 12 bases remaining between them. This CDR3 has 15 amino acids. Germline loops: CDR1 KGHSH, CDR2 LQKENI. CDR3 DNA sequence: TGTGCCAGCTCACCTCGGGACACCTTCACCGGGGAGCTGTTTTTT. This sequence encodes CASSPRDTFTGELFF.

This clone was detected a few times. This rearrangement joins TRBV6-5 to TRBJ1-3; 9 bases are a match to TRBD1. CDR1 is MNHEY and CDR2 is SVGAGI in the germline V gene. CDR3 size: 14 residues. Trimming at V came to 6 bases and at J to 4 bases, leaving 4 bases not matched to a gene. The CDR3 protein is CASRTGTGGNTIYF. The CDR3 nucleotides are TGTGCCAGCAGAACCGGGACAGGGGGAAACACCATATATTTT.

The rearrangement joins TRBV6-5 to TRBJ2-3; perhaps TRBD1 as D (6 bases). The germline gives CDR1 MNHEY, CDR2 SVGAGI. V lost 7 bases and J 3 bases, leaving 17 bases between the germline ends. This CDR3 is 15 amino acids long. In nucleotides, the CDR3 is TGTGCCAGCAAGCCGGTCAGGGGAATAACAGATACGCAGTATTTT. Amino acids: CASKPVRGITDTQYF.

This chain links TRBV6-4 with TRBJ1-2; possibly TRBD1 for D (5 bases). The germline CDR1 and CDR2 sequences are MRHNA and SNTAGT. There are 13 residues in the CDR3. Trimming removed 5 bases at V and 5 bases at J, with 12 bases between. The DNA of the CDR3 is TGTGCCAGCAGTCTCACTCCAGGGTATGGCTACACCTTC. The encoded protein is CASSLTPGYGYTF.

This chain uses TRBV29-1 with TRBJ2-1, with D perhaps TRBD2 (5 bases). CDR3 length: 13 residues. V was clipped by 0 bases and J by 8 bases, with 11 bases between them. CDR1 and CDR2 from the germline V gene are SQVTM and ANQGSEA. CDR3 in amino acids: CSVEDRGTHEQFF. CDR3 coding DNA: TGCAGCGTTGAAGATCGGGGAACGCATGAGCAGTTCTTC.

The chain uses TRBV7-2 and TRBJ1-1; TRBD1 matches at 11 bases. The V gene end was trimmed by 6 bases and the J gene end by 2 bases; junction bases not matched to a gene: 8. Per germline, CDR1 SGHTA and CDR2 FQGNSA. CDR3 size: 16 residues. The CDR3 is CASRIRTGGGNTEAFF. The CDR3 DNA sequence: TGTGCCAGCAGGATTCGGACAGGGGGCGGAAACACTGAAGCTTTCTTT.

The V call is TRBV11-2, the J call TRBJ1-3, with 9 bases matching TRBD1. This CDR3 spans 14 amino acids. In germline, CDR1 is SGHAT, CDR2 FQNNGV. The trim removed 5 bases at V and 4 bases at J, leaving 3 bases unmatched. The CDR3 protein is CASSLGTGGNTIYF. The CDR3, as DNA: TGTGCCAGCAGCCTTGGGACAGGGGGAAACACCATATATTTT.

The CDR3 reads CASSHATRDKITGELFF. For the CDR3, the DNA is TGTGCCAGCAGCCACGCTACCAGGGACAAAATCACCGGGGAGCTGTTTTTT. The V gene is TRBV14, the J gene TRBJ2-2; TRBD1 might be the D (6 bases). Germline lookup yields CDR1 SGHDN and CDR2 FVKESK. V lost 3 bases and J 4 bases, leaving 18 bases between the germline ends. The CDR3 is made up of 17 amino acids.

This clone has a single count. The gene calls are TRBV7-2 and TRBJ1-6; D gene unclear. V gave up 1 base and J gave up 13 bases, with 14 bases separating them. This CDR3 spans 14 amino acids. Germline V gives CDR1 SGHTA, CDR2 FQGNSA. The CDR3 bases are TGTGCCAGCAGCTTAGATGGGCCAGATACTCCCCTCCACTTT. Translation: CASSLDGPDTPLHF. Variable domain in full (rest from reference TRBV7-2 and TRBJ1-6): GAGVSQSPSNKVTEKGKDVELRCDPISGHTALYWYRQSLGQGLEFLIYFQGNSAPDKSGLPSDRFSAERTGGSVSTLTIQRTQQEDSAVYLCASSLDGPDTPLHFGNGTRLTVT.

The V gene is TRBV5-1, the J gene TRBJ1-2; perhaps TRBD1 as D (6 bases). V lost 4 bases and J lost 2, with 9 bases in between. From germline, CDR1 is SGHRS and CDR2 YFSETQ. This CDR3 contains 13 residues. CDR3 loop: CASSSQGNYGYTF. CDR3 nucleotides: TGCGCCAGCAGCAGTCAGGGGAACTATGGCTACACCTTC. The variable domain in full, completed from reference TRBV5-1 and TRBJ1-2, reads KAGVTQTPRYLIKTRGQQVTLSCSPISGHRSVSWYQQTPGQGLQFLFEYFSETQRNKGNFPGRFSGRQFSNSRSEMNVSTLELGDSALYLCASSSQGNYGYTFGSGTRLTVV.

This clone was seen a few times. The V and J genes are TRBV19 and TRBJ1-2; 8 bases agree with TRBD1. Trimming removed 8 bases from V and 4 bases from J; junction bases left unmatched: 12. This CDR3 is 15 amino acids long. Per the germline V gene, CDR1 is LNHDA and CDR2 is SQIVND (reference sequence). Here the CDR3 reads CASAPQGALGYGYTF. CDR3 DNA sequence: TGTGCCAGTGCACCCCAGGGGGCGCTTGGCTATGGCTACACCTTC.

The chain employs TRBV5-6 and TRBJ2-7, with D perhaps matching TRBD2 (5 bases). There are 17 residues in the CDR3. CDR1 is SGHDT, CDR2 YYEEEE, per germline. Trimming took off 2 bases at V and 0 bases at J, with 18 bases between the two ends. In nucleotides, the CDR3 is TGTGCCAGCAGCTTCATCGTCCAGCGGAGTCACTCCTACGAGCAGTACTTC. Translated: CASSFIVQRSHSYEQYF.

V gene TRBV6-1 combines with J gene TRBJ1-5, with unresolved D. CDR1 is MNHNS, CDR2 SASEGT, per germline. V lost 3 bases to trimming and J lost 0 bases, with 9 bases between them. The CDR3 loop spans 15 amino acids. CDR3 loop: CASSEWSNSNQPQHF. The CDR3 bases are TGTGCCAGCAGTGAGTGGTCTAATAGCAATCAGCCCCAGCATTTT.

V gene TRBV2 combines with J gene TRBJ1-1; a possible D gene is TRBD1 (5 bases). V dropped 6 bases and J dropped 1 base, with 15 bases sitting between them. This CDR3 is built from 15 residues. Germline lookup yields CDR1 SNHLY and CDR2 FYNNEI. Written as DNA, the CDR3 is TGTGCCAGCAGGGGGCTCGGACGGACGAACACTGAAGCTTTCTTT. This codes for CASRGLGRTNTEAFF.

V usage is TRBV9 and J usage is TRBJ1-1; 8 bases are a match to TRBD1. This CDR3 comprises 16 residues. Germline CDR1 is SGDLS and CDR2 is YYNGEE. J lost 5 bases, V lost 3 bases, and 12 bases had no gene match. CDR3 in amino acids: CASSADNRGSWTEAFF. CDR3 bases: TGTGCCAGCAGCGCGGATAACAGGGGGAGTTGGACTGAAGCTTTCTTT.

The rearrangement links TRBV10-2 to TRBJ2-4, with 11 bases that match TRBD2. This CDR3 comprises 16 residues. The ends lost 2 bases at V and 5 bases at J; junction bases unmatched: 5. In germline, CDR1 is WSHSY, CDR2 SAAADI. The CDR3 nucleotides read TGCGCCAGCAGTGAGGCGGTAGCGGGAGGGCAAAACATTCAGTACTTC. It specifies CASSEAVAGGQNIQYF.

V gene TRBV2 combines with J gene TRBJ2-7; tentatively, D is TRBD2 (5 bases). CDR3 length equals 15 residues. V lost 2 bases to trimming and J lost 0 bases, with 11 bases between them. Germline V gene lookup returns CDR1 SNHLY and CDR2 FYNNEI. In DNA, the CDR3 is TGTGCCAGCAGTGAAAATGGTCTAGCCTCCTACGAGCAGTACTTC. Protein product: CASSENGLASYEQYF.

This clone appeared a few times. V gene TRBV4-2 combines with J gene TRBJ1-1, with D unresolved. With 0 bases removed from V and 2 bases from J, the gap between germline ends came to 4 bases. Germline V lookup: CDR1 LGHNA, CDR2 YNFKEQ. The CDR3 contains 13 residues. The CDR3 DNA sequence: TGTGCCAGCAGCCAAGACAGTAACACTGAAGCTTTCTTT. It specifies CASSQDSNTEAFF.

The chain has TRBV2 and TRBJ2-1; 8 bases are a match to TRBD2. V lost 8 bases, J lost 8 bases, and 11 bases stayed unmatched. CDR1 is SNHLY, CDR2 FYNNEI, per germline. There are 14 residues in the CDR3. CDR3 sequence: CASRREAQLHEQFF. CDR3 in DNA: TGTGCCAGCCGGCGGGAGGCACAATTGCATGAGCAGTTCTTC.

This clone came up a few times. The chain carries TRBV11-3 and TRBJ1-6, with unresolved D. Trimming removed 3 bases from V and 7 bases from J, with 7 bases in between. CDR1 and CDR2 from the germline V gene are SGHNT and YENEEA. The CDR3 runs to 13 residues. The CDR3 DNA follows: TGTGCCAGCAGCTTGGCAGCGAATTCACCCCTCCACTTT. Translating it yields CASSLAANSPLHF.

The V call is TRBV19, the J call TRBJ2-5; 8 positions match TRBD1. This CDR3 has 15 residues. V lost 4 bases to trimming and J lost 6 bases; unmatched junction nucleotides: 10. CDR1 LNHDA and CDR2 SQIVND come from the germline V gene (reference sequence). CDR3 nucleotides: TGTGCCAGTAGTACCCGGACAGGGTTTTGGAAGACCCAGTACTTC. Its protein is CASSTRTGFWKTQYF.

V gene TRBV12-3 or TRBV12-4 combines with J gene TRBJ1-1, with D uncertain. Trimming shortened V by 6 bases and J by 8 bases, and 16 bases separated the two germline ends. The CDR3 is 13 amino acids. The CDR3 DNA reads as TGTGCCAGCAGCCCACGGTCTGGAGGGGAAGCTTTCTTT. Translation: CASSPRSGGEAFF.